This TCR beta chain originates from a study of regulatory T cells in long-lasting Graves disease. In the study overall: Antithyroid drug intake by newly diagnosed Graves' patients had lasted under 3 months.

Both iRepertoire HTBI primers and Arm-PCR of CDR3 regions were used to build the TCR beta libraries. MiXCR, run by TCRdb on the multiplex PCR reads, gives a single entry per CDR3 protein. This sample has 350,000 to 450,000 distinct CDR3 sequences; 10% to 15% occur once, and the top ten carry approximately 19%. Whole-study findings and limits: Persistent Graves' cases showed lower TCR diversity than newly diagnosed cases.

Time point meaning: newly diagnosed GD, antithyroid drugs for less than 3 months. PBMC RNA was the source of the TCR library. Patients came from an endocrinology department in Xi'an, China. At least ten counts were recorded for this clonotype. Its antigen remains unknown. The CDR3 runs 13 residues. The ends were cut back, 7 bases at V and 8 bases at J, with 15 bases in the middle. Germline V lookup: CDR1 MNHEY, CDR2 SVGEGT. These same records also appear under a second study, on T cells in Graves' hyperthyroidism and ophthalmopathy. That source adds: Blood also contained most expanded thyroid clonotypes above 0.001.

The sequence was obtained from a woman under 30 with Graves disease. The chain has TRBV6-2 or TRBV6-3 and TRBJ2-1; D possibly uses TRBD1 or TRBD2 (5 bases each). Sample: peripheral blood mononuclear cells (PBMCs), taken at new diagnosis, from a patient treated with antithyroid drugs. The CDR3 here is CASTDHRGDEQFF. DNA for the CDR3: TGTGCCAGCACGGACCACCGGGGCGATGAGCAGTTCTTC.